These 22 T cell receptor beta chains came from one sample sequenced in a study of cytomegalovirus exposure and HLA in healthy donors. The study ran its PCR with 60 Vbeta and 13 Jbeta primers. Profiling relied on immunoSEQ multiplex PCR, and the TCRdb table lists in-frame clones only, not all of them. The sample carries 90,000 or so clones, approximately 80% recorded once. Sequences were obtained from PBMCs. The receptors come from a woman aged 50 to 65 in good health and CMV-seropositive.

The chain links TRBV28 to TRBJ2-7; D may be TRBD1 (6 bases). Germline CDR1 MDHEN, CDR2 SYDVKM. V gave up 6 bases and J gave up 8 bases, with 23 bases separating them. The CDR3 extends over 15 amino acids. The DNA of the CDR3 is TGTGCCAGCAGAGAGGTGGACAGCACCACTACGAAGCAGTACTTC. Translation gives CASREVDSTTTKQYF.

The rearrangement links TRBV13 to TRBJ2-3; D call uncertain. The length of the CDR3 is 15 residues. V shed 1 base and J shed 5 bases, with 13 bases lying between them. Germline CDR1 is PRHDT and CDR2 is FYEKMQ (reference sequence). This chain's CDR3 is CASSLVQNSEDTQYF. The CDR3, as DNA: TGTGCCAGCAGCTTAGTACAGAATTCCGAAGATACGCAGTATTTT.

This sequence joins TRBV27 and TRBJ1-1, with a tentative D call TRBD1 (5 bases). CDR1 MNHEY and CDR2 SMNVEV come from the germline V gene (reference sequence). V lost 5 bases to trimming and J lost 0 bases, with 7 bases between them. This CDR3 has 13 residues. The CDR3 region is CASSPDMNTEAFF. The CDR3 DNA reads as TGTGCCAGCAGTCCGGACATGAACACTGAAGCTTTCTTT.

The J gene is TRBJ1-2, the V gene TRBV30; 7 positions match TRBD1. Germline-derived CDR1 and CDR2 are GTSNPN and SVGIG (reference sequence). Losses at the gene ends were 2 bases for V and 2 bases for J; bases not matched to a gene: 11. The CDR3 contains 16 residues. CDR3 sequence (DNA): TGTGCCTGGAGTCCTCTCATGGACAGGACCAACTATGGCTACACCTTC. Its translation: CAWSPLMDRTNYGYTF.

This chain uses TRBV6-5 with TRBJ1-2, with TRBD1 matching over 9 bases. Germline V gene sequence: CDR1 MNHEY, CDR2 SVGAGI. CDR3 length: 16 amino acids. V was clipped by 0 bases and J by 8 bases; unmatched bases: 10. The DNA for the CDR3 is TGTGCCAGCAGTTACTCGTTGACAGGGGGGTCCGAAGGCTACACCTTC. Translation: CASSYSLTGGSEGYTF.

This sequence joins TRBV29-1 and TRBJ1-2, with D possibly being TRBD1 (5 bases). Germline V gives CDR1 SQVTM, CDR2 ANQGSEA. Trimming took off 5 bases at V and 2 bases at J, with 9 bases between the two ends. The CDR3 is 12 amino acids. The CDR3 loop reads CSVLQDNYGYTF. The CDR3 nucleotides read TGCAGCGTTCTACAGGACAACTATGGCTACACCTTC.

The V call is TRBV5-1, the J call TRBJ2-3; TRBD1 matches at 8 bases. V gave up 4 bases and J gave up 6 bases; unmatched junction bases: 7. The CDR3 sequence is 14 residues long. Germline V gives CDR1 SGHRS, CDR2 YFSETQ. CDR3 loop: CASSRGQGPDTQYF. DNA for the CDR3: TGCGCCAGCAGCCGAGGACAGGGTCCCGATACGCAGTATTTT.

This clone has more than one count but fewer than ten. The genes are TRBV25-1 and TRBJ2-2; TRBD1 aligns across 9 bases. Trimming removed 4 bases from V and 5 bases from J; junction bases left unmatched: 2. Germline lookup yields CDR1 MGHDK and CDR2 SYGVNS. There are 14 residues in the CDR3. DNA for the CDR3: TGTGCCAGCAGTGGACAGGGGGGGACCGGGGAGCTGTTTTTT. Protein product: CASSGQGGTGELFF.

The chain uses TRBV6-1 and TRBJ2-1; 7 bases align to TRBD2. Trimming at V came to 0 bases and at J to 3 bases, leaving 2 bases not matched to a gene. The germline V gene has CDR1 MNHNS and CDR2 SASEGT. The CDR3 extends over 15 amino acids. In nucleotides, the CDR3 is TGTGCCAGCAGTGAAGCGGGGGACTACTACAATGAGCAGTTCTTC. Protein sequence: CASSEAGDYYNEQFF.

This clone has more than one count but fewer than ten. The gene calls are TRBV7-8 and TRBJ2-1; D unclear. The CDR3 totals 14 residues. From germline, CDR1 is SGHVS and CDR2 FQNEAQ. V lost 0 bases, J lost 12 bases, and 15 bases lay in between. CDR3 sequence: CASSLAMGPAGQFF. The CDR3, as DNA: TGTGCCAGCAGCTTAGCGATGGGCCCCGCCGGGCAGTTCTTC. Combining the CDR3 with reference TRBV7-8 and TRBJ2-1 gives the whole variable domain GAGVSQSPRYKVAKRGQDVALRCDPISGHVSLFWYQQALGQGPEFLTYFQNEAQLDKSGLPSDRFFAERPEGSVSTLKIQRTQQEDSAVYLCASSLAMGPAGQFFGPGTRLTVL.

This clone appeared a few times. This sequence joins TRBV27 and TRBJ1-2; maybe TRBD1 (5 bases). Looked up from germline, CDR1 is MNHEY and CDR2 is SMNVEV (reference sequence). The V end lost 3 bases, the J end lost 8 bases, and 16 bases lay between the germline ends. This CDR3 comprises 14 residues. CDR3 DNA: TGTGCCAGCAGTTTGAAGGGGAGGCACGGGGGCTACACCTTC. Its translation: CASSLKGRHGGYTF.

The rearrangement joins TRBV11-2 to TRBJ1-2; 7 bases align to TRBD1. The CDR3 contains 14 residues. CDR1 and CDR2 from the germline V gene are SGHAT and FQNNGV. With V trimmed by 2 bases and J by 0 bases, 0 bases remained unmatched. The CDR3 loop is CASSLTGANYGYTF. CDR3 nucleotide sequence: TGTGCCAGCAGCTTAACAGGGGCTAACTATGGCTACACCTTC.

V and J are TRBV30 and TRBJ2-3; TRBD1 is a possible D gene (5 bases). V was shortened by 2 bases and J by 4 bases, with 10 bases between the two germline ends. Germline CDR1 GTSNPN, CDR2 SVGIG (reference sequence). This CDR3 region has 13 residues. CDR3 protein: CAWSYQGPDTQYF. DNA for the CDR3: TGTGCCTGGAGTTACCAGGGCCCAGATACGCAGTATTTT.

The chain carries TRBV5-1 and TRBJ2-7, with TRBD2 as a possible D gene (5 bases). The V end was cut by 1 base, the J end by 5 bases, with 10 bases between. The CDR3 covers 13 residues. CDR1 SGHRS and CDR2 YFSETQ come from the germline V gene. The CDR3, as DNA: TGCGCCAGCAGCTTGTATCCGGGAAACGAGCAGTACGTC. Protein product: CASSLYPGNEQYV.

This clone was observed once. This chain uses TRBV5-1 with TRBJ2-1, with D possibly TRBD2 on 6 matching bases. Trimming took off 0 bases at V and 0 bases at J, with 10 bases between the two ends. In germline, CDR1 is SGHRS, CDR2 YFSETQ. The CDR3 spans 16 residues. The CDR3 sequence is CASSLGEVSSYNEQFF. The DNA for the CDR3 is TGCGCCAGCAGCTTGGGGGAGGTTAGCTCCTACAATGAGCAGTTCTTC.

The chain uses TRBV30 and TRBJ1-5; D unclear. CDR3 size: 13 residues. V lost 0 bases and J 1 base, leaving 4 bases between the germline ends. Germline assignment: CDR1 GTSNPN and CDR2 SVGIG (reference sequence). In nucleotides, the CDR3 is TGTGCCTGGAGTGTCCAGAGCAATCAGCCCCAGCATTTT. Translating gives CAWSVQSNQPQHF.

Relative to its sample, this clone is medium-sized. The chain employs TRBV25-1 and TRBJ2-2, with 7 bases identical to TRBD2. CDR1 and CDR2 (germline): MGHDK, SYGVNS. This CDR3 comprises 14 residues. With 2 bases clipped from V and 5 bases from J, the junction kept 2 bases outside the gene matches. The CDR3 reads CASSEGRGTGELFF. Here the CDR3 DNA reads TGTGCCAGCAGTGAAGGGAGGGGAACCGGGGAGCTGTTTTTT.

The table lists this clone with a few counts. The chain employs TRBV5-4 and TRBJ2-1, with 9 bases that match TRBD1. V shed 4 bases, J shed 7 bases, and the junction held 3 bases outside the gene matches. CDR1 and CDR2 from the germline V gene are SGHNT and YYREEE (reference sequence). This CDR3 has 13 amino acids. CDR3 nucleotide sequence: TGTGCCAGCAGCGGACAGGGGTGGAATGAGCAGTTCTTC. Amino acids: CASSGQGWNEQFF.

The J gene is TRBJ2-1, the V gene TRBV11-2; 13 bases fit TRBD2. Germline CDR1 reads SGHAT; CDR2 reads FQNNGV. The CDR3 totals 16 residues. V trimming: 4 bases; J trimming: 7 bases; junction bases outside the gene matches: 7. The CDR3 DNA reads TGTGCCAGCAGCTCTCAATGGACTAGCGGGAGTAATGAGCAGTTCTTC. Protein sequence: CASSSQWTSGSNEQFF. The variable domain in full, completed from reference TRBV11-2 and TRBJ2-1, reads EAGVAQSPRYKIIEKRQSVAFWCNPISGHATLYWYQQILGQGPKLLIQFQNNGVVDDSQLPKDRFSAERLKGVDSTLKIQPAKLEDSAVYLCASSSQWTSGSNEQFFGPGTRLTVL.

This clone was found a few times. The V call is TRBV5-1, the J call TRBJ1-6; 9 bases line up with TRBD1. The germline V gene encodes CDR1 SGHRS and CDR2 YFSETQ. This CDR3 has 14 amino acids. V gave up 4 bases and J gave up 9 bases; unmatched junction bases: 5. The CDR3 loop reads CASSLGTGSSPLHF. CDR3 coding DNA: TGCGCCAGCAGCCTAGGGACAGGGAGTTCACCCCTCCACTTT. Combining the CDR3 with reference TRBV5-1 and TRBJ1-6 gives the whole variable domain KAGVTQTPRYLIKTRGQQVTLSCSPISGHRSVSWYQQTPGQGLQFLFEYFSETQRNKGNFPGRFSGRQFSNSRSEMNVSTLELGDSALYLCASSLGTGSSPLHFGNGTRLTVT.

This clone came up once. The gene calls are TRBV19 and TRBJ1-5, with 7 positions matching TRBD1. Germline CDR1 LNHDA, CDR2 SQIVND (reference sequence). The CDR3 length is 13 residues. V was pared by 7 bases and J by 6 bases, with 6 bases of the junction left unmatched. As DNA, the CDR3 is TGTGCCAGTACTGACAGGGCGGGTCAGCCCCAGCATTTT. Translated, it gives CASTDRAGQPQHF.

The chain links TRBV6-5 to TRBJ1-5; D possibly corresponds to TRBD1 (5 bases). Trimming pared 0 bases from V and 3 bases from J, leaving 12 bases between. The length of the CDR3 is 16 residues. Germline loops: CDR1 MNHEY, CDR2 SVGAGI. CDR3 sequence reads: CASSYSRPRDNQPQHF. CDR3 DNA: TGTGCCAGCAGTTACTCGCGGCCCAGGGACAATCAGCCCCAGCATTTT.